The entry below gives a single T cell receptor (beta chain) sequence along with its context. This specimen comes from a study of blood T cell repertoires in COVID-19. Study as a whole: Samples taken during acute and convalescent COVID-19 were collected in the United States, Italy and Spain.

TCRdb's copy holds only in-frame clones and misses some; the assay was immunoSEQ multiplex PCR. The sample lists some 25,000 clones; 90% were seen once. V gave up 1 base and J gave up 3 bases; unmatched junction bases: 5. Germline assignment: CDR1 LGHDT and CDR2 YNNKEL (reference sequence). This CDR3 has 16 amino acids. This rearrangement joins TRBV3-1 (or the pseudogene TRBV3-2) to TRBJ2-2, with TRBD2 matching over 7 bases. The sample was peripheral blood. The sequence derives from a human donor in a cohort sampled during active COVID-19. CDR3 protein: CASSQGASGYTGELFF. CDR3 in DNA: TGTGCCAGCAGCCAAGGGGCTAGCGGTTACACCGGGGAGCTGTTTTTT.